This T cell receptor (beta chain) appears in the sequencing data of a study of CD8 T cells in Susac syndrome. The RNA, 0.5 to 1 ug, was put through reverse transcription using random hexamers. TCRdb fed the immunoSEQ multiplex PCR reads into MiXCR, producing one record per CDR3 protein. The sample shows under 200,000 distinct CDR3 sequences, nearly 97% of them seen only once. The CDR3 contains 14 residues. V was cut by 5 bases and J by 4 bases, with 14 bases left in between. Germline lookup yields CDR1 MNHEY and CDR2 SVGEGT. TCR beta sequences were obtained from blood CD8+ and CD4+ T cells. The diagnostic criteria were recently defined, and patients with Susac syndrome met them for definite or probable disease. The CD8+ and CD4+ T cells were isolated magnetically using a negative isolation approach, whereas the TEMRA cells were enriched by FACS.

The chain has TRBV6-2 or TRBV6-3 and TRBJ2-5, with a possible D match to TRBD2 (7 bases). The sequence derives from a human donor with Susac syndrome. The source material was CD4+ T cells from PBMCs. The DNA for the CDR3 is TGTGCCAGCAGTCGGGCGGGGGCCCTAGAGACCCAGTACTTC. Protein sequence: CASSRAGALETQYF.